This T cell receptor (beta chain) stems from a study of T-cell reconstitution after alpha-beta-depleted transplantation in children. General observations from the study: Some patients' high day-60 TCRbeta diversity was traced to surviving recipient T cells and thymic progenitors. When one year had passed after transplant, most T-cell counts and diversity came from newly produced T cells. Reports say that about two months after transplant, the alpha-beta T cells came out of several hundred graft clones that had expanded.

V lost 6 bases and J lost 0, with 12 bases in between. Looked up from germline, CDR1 is KGHSH and CDR2 is LQKENI. The CDR3 totals 15 residues. A library of TCRbeta sequences, prepared with unique molecular identifiers, was generated. From the PCR reads, TCRdb called clonotypes with MiXCR, one entry per CDR3 protein. The profile shows about a million distinct CDR3 sequences, roughly 29% of them singletons. Only a few counts were recorded for this clonotype. Its antigen is currently unknown. The chain recombines TRBV18 with TRBJ1-5; D unresolved. Sequences were derived from PBMCs, mostly from graft donor cells, sampled 360 days after TCRalphabeta/CD19-depleted stem cell transplant. The sequence came from a boy younger than two who had a stem cell transplant for SCID, so the T cells may come from the graft donor. The CDR3 nucleotides read TGTGCCAGCTCGCTCGACCGTTTTAGCAATCAGCCCCAGCATTTT. The encoded protein is CASSLDRFSNQPQHF.